This T cell receptor beta chain was identified in a study of OX40 agonist ivuxolimab in advanced cancers. Germline-derived CDR1 and CDR2 are GTSNPN and SVGIG (reference sequence). The CDR3 totals 17 residues. Deletions cut 3 bases from V and 3 bases from J, with 24 bases between. TCRdb keeps only in-frame clones here, not all; method: immunoSEQ multiplex PCR. The table has about 52,000 clones, 90% to 95% seen once. The chain is built from TRBV30 and TRBJ2-7, with D perhaps matching TRBD1 (5 bases). This specimen was CD4+ or CD8+ T cells sorted from blood, taken in a trial of the OX40 agonist ivuxolimab. The sequence was obtained from an adult with an advanced solid tumor such as melanoma, head and neck, liver or kidney cancer. The DNA for the CDR3 is TGTGCCTGGAGCGACTTCGAGGCCAGGGCCGGTATCTACGAGCAGTACTTC. It translates to CAWSDFEARAGIYEQYF. Full variable domain (remainder filled in from reference TRBV30 and TRBJ2-7): SQTIHQWPATLVQPVGSPLSLECTVEGTSNPNLYWYRQAAGRGLQLLFYSVGIGQISSEVPQNLSASRPQDRQFILSSKKLLLSDSGFYLCAWSDFEARAGIYEQYFGPGTRLTVT.